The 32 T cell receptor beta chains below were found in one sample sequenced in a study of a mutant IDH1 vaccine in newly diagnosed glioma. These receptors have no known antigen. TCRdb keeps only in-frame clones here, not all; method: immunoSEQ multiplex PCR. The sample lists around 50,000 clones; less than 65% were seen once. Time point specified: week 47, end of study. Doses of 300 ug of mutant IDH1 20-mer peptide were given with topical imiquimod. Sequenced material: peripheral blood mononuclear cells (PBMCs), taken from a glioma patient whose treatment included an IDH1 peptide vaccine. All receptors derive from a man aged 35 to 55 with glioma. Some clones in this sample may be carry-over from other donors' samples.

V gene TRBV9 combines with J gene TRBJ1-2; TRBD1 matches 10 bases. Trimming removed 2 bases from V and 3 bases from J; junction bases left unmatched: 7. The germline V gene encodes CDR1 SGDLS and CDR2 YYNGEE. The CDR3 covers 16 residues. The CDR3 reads CASSVAAGQGHYGYTF. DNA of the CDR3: TGTGCCAGCAGCGTGGCGGCGGGACAGGGGCACTATGGCTACACCTTC.

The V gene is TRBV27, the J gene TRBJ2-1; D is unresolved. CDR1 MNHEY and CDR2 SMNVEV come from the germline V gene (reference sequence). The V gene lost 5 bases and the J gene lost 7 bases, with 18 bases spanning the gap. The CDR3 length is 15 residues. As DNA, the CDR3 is TGTGCCAGCAGTCCCAATGTCAGTCCTGGGAATGAGCAGTTCTTC. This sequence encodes CASSPNVSPGNEQFF.

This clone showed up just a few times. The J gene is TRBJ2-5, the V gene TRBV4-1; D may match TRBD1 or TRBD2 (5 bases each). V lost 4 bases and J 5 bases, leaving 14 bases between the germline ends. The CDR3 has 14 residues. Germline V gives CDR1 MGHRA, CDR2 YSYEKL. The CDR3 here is CASSPVLGDETQYF. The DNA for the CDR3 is TGCGCCAGCAGCCCCGTGCTGGGGGACGAGACCCAGTACTTC.

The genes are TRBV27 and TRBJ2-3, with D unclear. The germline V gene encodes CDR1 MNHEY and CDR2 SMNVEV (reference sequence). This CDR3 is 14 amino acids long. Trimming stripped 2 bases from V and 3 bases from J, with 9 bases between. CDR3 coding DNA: TGTGCCAGCAGTTTAGGGGTAGAGACAGATACGCAGTATTTT. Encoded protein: CASSLGVETDTQYF.

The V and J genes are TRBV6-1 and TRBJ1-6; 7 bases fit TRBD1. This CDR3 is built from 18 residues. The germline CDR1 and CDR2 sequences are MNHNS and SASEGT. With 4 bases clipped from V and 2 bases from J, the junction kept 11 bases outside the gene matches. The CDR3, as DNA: TGTGCCAGCAGTGCGGTCAGACAGGGAGGTGCCTATAATTCACCCCTCCACTTT. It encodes CASSAVRQGGAYNSPLHF.

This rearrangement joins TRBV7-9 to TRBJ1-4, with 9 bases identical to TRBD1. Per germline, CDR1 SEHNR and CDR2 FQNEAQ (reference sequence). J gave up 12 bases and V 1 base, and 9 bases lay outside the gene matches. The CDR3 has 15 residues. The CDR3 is CASSLVSGQGGQLFF. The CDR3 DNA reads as TGTGCCAGCAGCTTAGTCTCGGGACAGGGAGGTCAACTGTTTTTT.

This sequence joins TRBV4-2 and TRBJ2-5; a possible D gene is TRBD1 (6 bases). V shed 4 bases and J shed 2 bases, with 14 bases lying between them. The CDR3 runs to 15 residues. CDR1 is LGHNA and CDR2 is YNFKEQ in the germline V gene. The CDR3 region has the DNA TGTGCCAGCAGCCGGTCCGGGACAAATCAAGAGACCCAGTACTTC. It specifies CASSRSGTNQETQYF.

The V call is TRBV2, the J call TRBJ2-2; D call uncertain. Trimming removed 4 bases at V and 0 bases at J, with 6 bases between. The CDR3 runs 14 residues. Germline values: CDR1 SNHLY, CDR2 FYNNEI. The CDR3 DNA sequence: TGTGCCAGCAGTGTCAGAACGAACACCGGGGAGCTGTTTTTT. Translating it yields CASSVRTNTGELFF.

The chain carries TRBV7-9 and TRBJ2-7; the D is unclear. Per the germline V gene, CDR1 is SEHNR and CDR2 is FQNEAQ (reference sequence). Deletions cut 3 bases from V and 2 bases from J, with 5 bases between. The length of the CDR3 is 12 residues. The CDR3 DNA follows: TGTGCCAGCAGCTTGGGAACCTACGAGCAGTACTTC. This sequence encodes CASSLGTYEQYF.

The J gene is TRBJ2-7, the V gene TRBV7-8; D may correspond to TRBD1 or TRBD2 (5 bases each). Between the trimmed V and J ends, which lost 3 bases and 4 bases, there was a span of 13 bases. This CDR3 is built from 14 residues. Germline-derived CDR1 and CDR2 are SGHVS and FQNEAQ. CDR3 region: CASSLGTFAYEQYF. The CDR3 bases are TGTGCCAGCAGCTTGGGGACCTTTGCGTACGAGCAGTACTTC.

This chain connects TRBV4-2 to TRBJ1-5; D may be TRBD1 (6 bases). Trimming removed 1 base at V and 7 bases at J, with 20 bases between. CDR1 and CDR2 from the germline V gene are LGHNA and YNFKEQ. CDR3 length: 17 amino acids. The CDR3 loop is CASSQGKKGGGSQPQHF. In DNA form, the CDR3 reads TGTGCCAGCAGCCAAGGCAAAAAGGGGGGGGGCAGCCAGCCCCAGCATTTT.

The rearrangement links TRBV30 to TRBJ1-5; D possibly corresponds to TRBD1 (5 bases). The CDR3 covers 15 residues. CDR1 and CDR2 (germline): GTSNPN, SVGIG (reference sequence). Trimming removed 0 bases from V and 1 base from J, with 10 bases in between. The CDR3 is CAWSVGLLSNQPQHF. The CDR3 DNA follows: TGTGCCTGGAGTGTGGGACTGCTCAGCAATCAGCCCCAGCATTTT.

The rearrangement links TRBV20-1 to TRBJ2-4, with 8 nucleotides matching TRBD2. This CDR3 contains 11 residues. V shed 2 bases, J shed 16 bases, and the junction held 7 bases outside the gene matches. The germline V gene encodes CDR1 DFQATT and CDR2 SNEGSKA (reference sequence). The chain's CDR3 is CSARLAGLQYF. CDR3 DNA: TGCAGTGCTAGACTAGCGGGCCTCCAATACTTC.

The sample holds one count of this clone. This chain's CDR3 is CASSPGQGKYEQYF. CDR3 nucleotide sequence: TGTGCCAGCAGTCCAGGACAGGGAAAGTACGAGCAGTACTTC. The V call is TRBV6-5, the J call TRBJ2-7, with TRBD1 identical over 8 bases. CDR1 is MNHEY, CDR2 SVGAGI, per germline. CDR3 length: 14 residues. The V segment lost 5 bases and the J segment 4 bases; nucleotides outside the gene matches: 7.

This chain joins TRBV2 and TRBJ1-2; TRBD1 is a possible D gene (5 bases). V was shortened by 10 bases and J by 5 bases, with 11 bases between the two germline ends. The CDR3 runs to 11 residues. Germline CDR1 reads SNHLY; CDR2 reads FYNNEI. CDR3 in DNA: TGTGCCACCGACGGGGGATATGGCTACACCTTC. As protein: CATDGGYGYTF.

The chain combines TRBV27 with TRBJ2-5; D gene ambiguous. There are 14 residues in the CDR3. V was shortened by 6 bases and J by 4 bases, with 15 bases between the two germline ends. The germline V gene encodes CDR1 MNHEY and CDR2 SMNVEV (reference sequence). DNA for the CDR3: TGTGCCAGCAGCCGCTTAGGTCCCTCAGAGACCCAGTACTTC. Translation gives CASSRLGPSETQYF.

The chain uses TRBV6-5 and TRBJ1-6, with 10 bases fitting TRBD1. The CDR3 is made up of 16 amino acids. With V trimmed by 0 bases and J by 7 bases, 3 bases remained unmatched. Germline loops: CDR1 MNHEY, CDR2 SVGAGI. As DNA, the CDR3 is TGTGCCAGCAGTTACTCGACAGGGGGCGGGAATTCACCCCTCCACTTT. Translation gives CASSYSTGGGNSPLHF.

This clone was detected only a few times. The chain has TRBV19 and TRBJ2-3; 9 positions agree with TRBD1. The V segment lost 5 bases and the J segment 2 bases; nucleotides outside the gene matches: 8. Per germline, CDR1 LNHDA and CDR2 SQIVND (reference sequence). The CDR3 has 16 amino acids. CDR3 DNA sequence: TGTGCCAGTAGTCTAGGGACAGGGCTAGCCACAGATACGCAGTATTTT. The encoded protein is CASSLGTGLATDTQYF. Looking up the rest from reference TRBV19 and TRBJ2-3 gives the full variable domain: DGGITQSPKYLFRKEGQNVTLSCEQNLNHDAMYWYRQDPGQGLRLIYYSQIVNDFQKGDIAEGYSVSREKKESFPLTVTSAQKNPTAFYLCASSLGTGLATDTQYFGPGTRLTVL.

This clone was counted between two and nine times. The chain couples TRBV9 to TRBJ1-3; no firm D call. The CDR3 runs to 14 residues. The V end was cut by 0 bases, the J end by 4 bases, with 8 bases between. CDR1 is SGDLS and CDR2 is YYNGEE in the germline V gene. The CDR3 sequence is CASSVAAPGNTIYF. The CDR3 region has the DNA TGTGCCAGCAGCGTAGCTGCACCCGGAAACACCATATATTTT.

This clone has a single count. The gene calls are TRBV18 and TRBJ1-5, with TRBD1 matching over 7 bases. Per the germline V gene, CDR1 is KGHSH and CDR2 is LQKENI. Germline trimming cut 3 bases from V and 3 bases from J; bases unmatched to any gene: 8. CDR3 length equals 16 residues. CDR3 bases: TGTGCCAGCTCACCGCAGCCGGGACAGAACAATCAGCCCCAGCATTTT. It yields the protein CASSPQPGQNNQPQHF.

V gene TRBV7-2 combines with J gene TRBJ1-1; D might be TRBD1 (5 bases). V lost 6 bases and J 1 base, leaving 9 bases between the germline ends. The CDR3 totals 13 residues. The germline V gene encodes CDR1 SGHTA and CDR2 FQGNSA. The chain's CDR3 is CASRYRGNTEAFF. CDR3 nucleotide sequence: TGTGCCAGCAGATATAGGGGGAACACTGAAGCTTTCTTT.

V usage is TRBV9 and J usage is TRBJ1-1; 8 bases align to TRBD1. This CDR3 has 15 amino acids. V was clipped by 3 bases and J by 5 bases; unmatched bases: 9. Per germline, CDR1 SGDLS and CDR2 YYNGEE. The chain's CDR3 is CASSAETGALTEAFF. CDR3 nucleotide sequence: TGTGCCAGCAGCGCTGAGACAGGGGCCCTAACTGAAGCTTTCTTT.

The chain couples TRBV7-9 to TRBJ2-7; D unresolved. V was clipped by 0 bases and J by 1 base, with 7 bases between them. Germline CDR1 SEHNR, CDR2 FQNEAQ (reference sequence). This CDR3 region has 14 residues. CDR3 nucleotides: TGTGCCAGCAGCTTAGCGGGCGTTTCCTACGAGCAGTACTTC. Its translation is CASSLAGVSYEQYF.

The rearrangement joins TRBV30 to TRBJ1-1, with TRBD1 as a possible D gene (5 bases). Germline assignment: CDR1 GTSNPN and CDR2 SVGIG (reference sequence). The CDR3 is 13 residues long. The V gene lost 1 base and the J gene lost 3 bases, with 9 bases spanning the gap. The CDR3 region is CAWSEAGHTEAFF. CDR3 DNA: TGTGCCTGGAGTGAAGCAGGGCACACTGAAGCTTTCTTT.

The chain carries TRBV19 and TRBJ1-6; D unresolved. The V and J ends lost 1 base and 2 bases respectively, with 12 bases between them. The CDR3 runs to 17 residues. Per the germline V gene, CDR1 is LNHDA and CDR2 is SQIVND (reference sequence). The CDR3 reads CASSIGSAGTYNSPLHF. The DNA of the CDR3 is TGTGCCAGTAGTATAGGGTCGGCCGGCACCTATAATTCACCCCTCCACTTT.

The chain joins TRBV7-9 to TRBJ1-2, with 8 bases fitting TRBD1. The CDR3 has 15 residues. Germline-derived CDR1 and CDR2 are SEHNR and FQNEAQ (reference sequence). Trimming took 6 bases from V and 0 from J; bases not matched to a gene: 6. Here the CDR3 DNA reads TGTGCCAGCAGTACAGGGGGGGAGGCTAACTATGGCTACACCTTC. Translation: CASSTGGEANYGYTF.

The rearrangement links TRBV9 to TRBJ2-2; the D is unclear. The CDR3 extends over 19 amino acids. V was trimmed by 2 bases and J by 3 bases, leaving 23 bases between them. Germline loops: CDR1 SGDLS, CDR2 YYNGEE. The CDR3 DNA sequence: TGTGCCAGCAGCGTCTCCGATGGCCCCGTAAGGGTGTACACCGGGGAGCTGTTTTTT. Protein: CASSVSDGPVRVYTGELFF.

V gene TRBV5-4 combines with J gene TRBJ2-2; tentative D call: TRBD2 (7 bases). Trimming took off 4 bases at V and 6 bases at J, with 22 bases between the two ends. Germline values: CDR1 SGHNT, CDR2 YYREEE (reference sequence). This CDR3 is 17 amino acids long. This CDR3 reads CASSLGGATGNAGELFF. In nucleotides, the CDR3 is TGTGCCAGCAGCCTGGGGGGGGCCACGGGAAACGCCGGGGAGCTGTTTTTT.

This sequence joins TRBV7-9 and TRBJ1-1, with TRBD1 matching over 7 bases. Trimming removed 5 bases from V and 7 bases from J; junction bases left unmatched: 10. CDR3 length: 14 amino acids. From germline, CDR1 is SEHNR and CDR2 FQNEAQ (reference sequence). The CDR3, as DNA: TGTGCCAGCAGCCCCTATTGGGACAGAGTTGAAGCTTTCTTT. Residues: CASSPYWDRVEAFF.

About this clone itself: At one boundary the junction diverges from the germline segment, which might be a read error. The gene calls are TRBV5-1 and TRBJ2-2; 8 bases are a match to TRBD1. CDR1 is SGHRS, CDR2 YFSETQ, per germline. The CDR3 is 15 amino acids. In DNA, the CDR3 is TGCGCCAGCAGTTTGGGGACAGGCTACGCCGGGGAGCTGTTTTTT. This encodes CASSLGTGYAGELFF.

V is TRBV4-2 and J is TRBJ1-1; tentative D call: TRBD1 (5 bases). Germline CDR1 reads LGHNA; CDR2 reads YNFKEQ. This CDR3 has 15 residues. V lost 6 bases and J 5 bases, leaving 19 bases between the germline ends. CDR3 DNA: TGTGCCAGCAGACCCAATCGGCAGGGTCGAACTGAAGCTTTCTTT. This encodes CASRPNRQGRTEAFF.

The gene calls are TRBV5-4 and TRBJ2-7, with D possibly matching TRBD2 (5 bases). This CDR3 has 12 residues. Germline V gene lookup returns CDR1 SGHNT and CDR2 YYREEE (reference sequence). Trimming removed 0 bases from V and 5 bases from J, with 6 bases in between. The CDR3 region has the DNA TGTGCCAGCAGCTTGGAGCGGAACGAGCAGTACTTC. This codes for CASSLERNEQYF.